The TCR beta chain described here comes from a study of shared clonotypes between healthy human individuals. Study in general: Every donor yielded three CD4 naive, three CD4 memory, two CD8 naive and one CD8 memory plate.

Comment on this clone: Antigen specificity is unknown. Distinct nucleotide sequences in the sample also encode this CDR3.

It was CD45RO-negative cells, positively selected for CCR7, that made up naive CD8 cells, with terminally differentiated effector memory CD45RA+ cells excluded. Donors comprised only Caucasian adults living in Nashville, Tennessee. General study findings and limits: Naive subsets, compared against memory subsets, generally had larger estimated richness values.

V gave up 0 bases and J gave up 4 bases; unmatched junction bases: 2. CDR1 LNHDA and CDR2 SQIVND come from the germline V gene (reference sequence). The CDR3 consists of 15 residues. Authors' methods: Junction-only immunoSEQ data arrived without quality scores, meaning filtering differed. TCRdb keeps only in-frame clones here, not all; method: immunoSEQ multiplex PCR. V, J and clone size reflect that table, while D and trimming were determined from the DNA. This sample carries about 2.1 million clones, about 93% of them seen once, and the ten largest clones take 1.5% to 2%. The clonotype was recovered from a man between 18 and 29 years old in good health. Some clones in this sample may be carry-over from other donors' samples. Sequences were obtained from naive CD8+ T cells from PBMCs. The chain joins TRBV19 to TRBJ2-1; TRBD2 agrees at 8 bases. The CDR3 nucleotides are TGTGCCAGTAGTATAGATCGGGAGGGGTACAATGAGCAGTTCTTC. As protein: CASSIDREGYNEQFF.